The clone carrying this T cell receptor beta chain was seen repeatedly, ten times or more. The source of the sample is a study of T cells in Graves' hyperthyroidism and ophthalmopathy. TCR beta CDR3 region amplification was performed from RNA transcripts. First-round RT-PCR of the TCR CDR3 relied on the HTBI primer set. In TCRdb, the multiplex PCR reads were re-called with MiXCR into one record per CDR3 protein. Found here are under 650,000 distinct CDR3 sequences, 15% to 20% of them singletons; the top ten hold around 4%. This CDR3 is 18 amino acids long. V dropped 5 bases and J dropped 0; count of bases not matched to a gene: 7. CDR1 and CDR2 (germline): SGHTA, FQGNSA.

Sequencing was carried out using blood. This sequence originates from a woman in her 30s with Graves' hyperthyroidism. The gene calls are TRBV7-2 and TRBJ2-1; 13 nucleotides line up with TRBD2. CDR3 nucleotide sequence: TGTGCCAGCAGCGGCGCGGGACTAGCGGGAAGCTCCTACAATGAGCAGTTCTTC. It yields the protein CASSGAGLAGSSYNEQFF. Full variable domain (remainder filled in from reference TRBV7-2 and TRBJ2-1): GAGVSQSPSNKVTEKGKDVELRCDPISGHTALYWYRQSLGQGLEFLIYFQGNSAPDKSGLPSDRFSAERTGGSVSTLTIQRTQQEDSAVYLCASSGAGLAGSSYNEQFFGPGTRLTVL.